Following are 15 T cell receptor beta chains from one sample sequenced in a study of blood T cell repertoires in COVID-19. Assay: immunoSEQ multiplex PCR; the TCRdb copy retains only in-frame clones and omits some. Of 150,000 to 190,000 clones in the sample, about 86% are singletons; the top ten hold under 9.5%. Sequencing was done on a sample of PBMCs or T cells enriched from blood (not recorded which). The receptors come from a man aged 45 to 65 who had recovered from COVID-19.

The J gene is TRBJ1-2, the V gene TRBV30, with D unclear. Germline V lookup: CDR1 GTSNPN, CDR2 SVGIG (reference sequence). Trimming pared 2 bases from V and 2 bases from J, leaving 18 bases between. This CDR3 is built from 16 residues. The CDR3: CAWSPLPAGVNYGYTF. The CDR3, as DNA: TGTGCCTGGAGTCCCCTCCCGGCCGGAGTAAACTATGGCTACACCTTC. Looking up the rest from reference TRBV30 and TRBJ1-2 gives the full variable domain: SQTIHQWPATLVQPVGSPLSLECTVEGTSNPNLYWYRQAAGRGLQLLFYSVGIGQISSEVPQNLSASRPQDRQFILSSKKLLLSDSGFYLCAWSPLPAGVNYGYTFGSGTRLTVV.

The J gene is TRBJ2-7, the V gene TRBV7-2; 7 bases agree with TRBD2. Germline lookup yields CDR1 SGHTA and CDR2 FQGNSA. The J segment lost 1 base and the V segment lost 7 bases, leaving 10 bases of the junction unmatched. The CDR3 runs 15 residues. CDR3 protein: CASTKLGGRSYEQYF. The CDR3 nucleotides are TGTGCCAGCACCAAGCTGGGGGGGAGGTCCTACGAGCAGTACTTC.

CDR3 coding DNA: TGTGCCATCAGCCCCTCAGGGGGCAGCAATCAGCCCCAGCATTTT. Its translation is CAISPSGGSNQPQHF. This chain connects TRBV10-3 to TRBJ1-5, with 8 bases matching TRBD1. The CDR3 runs to 15 residues. The V segment lost 6 bases and the J segment 1 base; nucleotides outside the gene matches: 5. Germline lookup yields CDR1 ENHRY and CDR2 SYGVKD.

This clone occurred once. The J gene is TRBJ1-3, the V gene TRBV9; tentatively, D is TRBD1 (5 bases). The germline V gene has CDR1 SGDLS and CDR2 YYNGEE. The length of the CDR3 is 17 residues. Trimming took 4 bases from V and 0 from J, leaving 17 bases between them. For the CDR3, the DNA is TGTGCCAGCAGCCCGAGGGGAGGCAGGAGCTCTGGAAACACCATATATTTT. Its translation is CASSPRGGRSSGNTIYF.

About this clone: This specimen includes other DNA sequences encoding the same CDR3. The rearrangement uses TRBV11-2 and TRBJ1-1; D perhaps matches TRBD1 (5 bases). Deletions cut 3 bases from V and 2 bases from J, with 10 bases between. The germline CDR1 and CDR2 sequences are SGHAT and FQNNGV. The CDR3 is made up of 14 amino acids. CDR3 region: CASSLQQGNTEAFF. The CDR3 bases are TGTGCCAGCAGCTTGCAGCAGGGTAACACTGAAGCTTTCTTT.

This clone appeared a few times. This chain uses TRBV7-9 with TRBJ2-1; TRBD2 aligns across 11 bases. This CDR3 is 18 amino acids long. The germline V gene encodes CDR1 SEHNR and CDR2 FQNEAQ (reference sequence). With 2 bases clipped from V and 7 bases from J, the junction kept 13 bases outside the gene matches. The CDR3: CASSLPGVAGGPRNEQFF. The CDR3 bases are TGTGCCAGCAGCTTACCGGGAGTAGCGGGGGGGCCCCGGAATGAGCAGTTCTTC.

CDR3 nucleotides: TGTGCCAGCAGCTTACACGGACAAAACAAGGAGAACACCATATATTTT. Translated: CASSLHGQNKENTIYF. The rearrangement joins TRBV11-2 to TRBJ1-3; D might be TRBD1 (5 bases). There are 16 residues in the CDR3. CDR1 is SGHAT and CDR2 is FQNNGV in the germline V gene. The ends were cut back, 2 bases at V and 7 bases at J, with 18 bases in the middle.

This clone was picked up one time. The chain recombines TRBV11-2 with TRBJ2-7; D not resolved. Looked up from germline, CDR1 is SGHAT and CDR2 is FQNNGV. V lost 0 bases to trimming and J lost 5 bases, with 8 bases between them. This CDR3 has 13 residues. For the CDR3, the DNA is TGTGCCAGCAGCTTAGATAGACTGGACGAGCAGTACTTC. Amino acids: CASSLDRLDEQYF.

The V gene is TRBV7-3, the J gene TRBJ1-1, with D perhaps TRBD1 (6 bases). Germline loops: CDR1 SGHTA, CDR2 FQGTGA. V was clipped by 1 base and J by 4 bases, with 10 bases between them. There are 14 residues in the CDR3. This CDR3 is CASSLNRVGTEAFF. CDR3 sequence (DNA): TGTGCCAGCAGCTTAAACAGGGTGGGCACTGAAGCTTTCTTT.

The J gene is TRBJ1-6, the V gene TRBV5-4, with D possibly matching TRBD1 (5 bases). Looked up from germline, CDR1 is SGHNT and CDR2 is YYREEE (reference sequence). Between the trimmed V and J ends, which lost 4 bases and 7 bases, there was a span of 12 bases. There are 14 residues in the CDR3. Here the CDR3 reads CASSVQGQNSPLHF. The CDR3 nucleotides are TGTGCCAGCAGCGTCCAGGGCCAGAATTCACCCCTCCACTTT.

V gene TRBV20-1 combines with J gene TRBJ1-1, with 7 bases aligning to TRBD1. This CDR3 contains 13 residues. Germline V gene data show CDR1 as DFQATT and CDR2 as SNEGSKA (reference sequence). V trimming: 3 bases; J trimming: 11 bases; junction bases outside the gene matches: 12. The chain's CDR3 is CSASRDRALNAFF. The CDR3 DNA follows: TGCAGTGCTAGTCGGGACAGAGCACTGAACGCTTTCTTT.

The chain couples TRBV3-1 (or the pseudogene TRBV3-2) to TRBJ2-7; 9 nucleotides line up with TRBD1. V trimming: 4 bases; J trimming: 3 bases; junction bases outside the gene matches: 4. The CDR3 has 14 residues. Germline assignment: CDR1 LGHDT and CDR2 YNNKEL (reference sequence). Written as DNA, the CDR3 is TGTGCCAGCAGCCCAGAGACAGGGGGCTACGAGCAGTACTTC. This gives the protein CASSPETGGYEQYF.

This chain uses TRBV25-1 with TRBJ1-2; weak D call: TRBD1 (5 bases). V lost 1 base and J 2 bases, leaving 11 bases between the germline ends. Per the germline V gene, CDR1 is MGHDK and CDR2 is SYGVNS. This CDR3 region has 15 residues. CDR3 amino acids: CASSELGTGNYGYTF. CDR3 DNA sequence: TGTGCCAGCAGTGAATTGGGAACAGGCAACTATGGCTACACCTTC.

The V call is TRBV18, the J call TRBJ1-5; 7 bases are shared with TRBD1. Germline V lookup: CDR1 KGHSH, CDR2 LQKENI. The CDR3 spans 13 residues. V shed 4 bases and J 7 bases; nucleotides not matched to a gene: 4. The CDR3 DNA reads TGTGCCAGCTCACTCGGGACAGAGCAGCCCCAGCATTTT. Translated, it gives CASSLGTEQPQHF.

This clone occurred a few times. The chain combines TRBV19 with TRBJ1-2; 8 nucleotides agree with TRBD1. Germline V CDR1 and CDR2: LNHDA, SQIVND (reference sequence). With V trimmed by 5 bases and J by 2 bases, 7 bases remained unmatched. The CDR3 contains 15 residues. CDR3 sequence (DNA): TGTGCCAGTAGTCCAACCGGGACAGGAAACTATGGCTACACCTTC. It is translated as CASSPTGTGNYGYTF. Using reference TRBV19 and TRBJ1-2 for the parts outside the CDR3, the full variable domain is DGGITQSPKYLFRKEGQNVTLSCEQNLNHDAMYWYRQDPGQGLRLIYYSQIVNDFQKGDIAEGYSVSREKKESFPLTVTSAQKNPTAFYLCASSPTGTGNYGYTFGSGTRLTVV.